Listed below are T cell receptor beta chains from one sample, sequenced in a study of persistence of HIV-infected CD4 T cells. These TCRs' antigens remain unknown. Some clones are missing from TCRdb's copy, which holds only in-frame ones; the method was immunoSEQ multiplex PCR. Of about 5,300 clones in the sample, 64% were seen once. Source: CD4+ T cells sorted from PBMCs after roughly 18-hour stimulation, taken from a patient who received antiretroviral therapy. The source of these receptors is an adult man with HIV who was CMV-seropositive. CDR3s include the opening cysteine and the closing phenylalanine or tryptophan. A D gene is named only where the DNA matches it firmly. Not every row has a clone size; where given, it reads once, few, many or a size class.

TRBV30	TRBD1	TRBJ2-7	-	TGTGCCTGGATCAAACAGGGGCTACCCTACGAGCAGTACTTC	CAWIKQGLPYEQYF
TRBV4-2	TRBD1	TRBJ2-7	-	TGTGCCAGCAGCCAAGAAGGGACAGGGGGCTGGTACGAGCAGTACTTC	CASSQEGTGGWYEQYF
TRBV27	TRBD1	TRBJ2-7	-	TGTGCCAGCAGTTCCCTATTGACAGGGGGCTCCTACGAGCAGTACTTC	CASSSLLTGGSYEQYF
TRBV19	-	TRBJ2-2	-	TGTGCCAGTAAGGGGGGAACGGCCGGGGAGCTGTTTTTT	CASKGGTAGELFF
TRBV3-1/TRBV3-2	-	TRBJ1-3	-	TGTGCCAGCAGCCAAGCCATGACAGCTGGAAACACCATATATTTT	CASSQAMTAGNTIYF
TRBV7-2	-	TRBJ1-5	few	TGTGCCAGCAGCTTTCACGGGGCAGAGTCTGGTAATCTTCAGCCCCAGCATTTT	CASSFHGAESGNLQPQHF
TRBV18	TRBD1	TRBJ1-4	medium-sized	TGTGCCAGCTCACTGGCTAGCGGACAGGGTAATGAAAAACTGTTTTTT	CASSLASGQGNEKLFF
TRBV3-1/TRBV3-2	-	TRBJ2-3	-	TGTGCCAGCCAGTTCCTAACCCGACGTAACACAGATACGCAGTATTTT	CASQFLTRRNTDTQYF
TRBV2	-	TRBJ2-7	medium-sized	TGTGCCAGCAGGTTACAGGGATCCTACGAGCAGTACTTC	CASRLQGSYEQYF
TRBV5-1	-	TRBJ2-5	-	TGCGCCAGCAGCTTGGGGACAGTAGGGTTAATGGAGACCCAGTACTTC	CASSLGTVGLMETQYF
TRBV15	TRBD1	TRBJ1-6	-	TGTGCCACCAGCAGAGCCTACAGGGGGTCCTATAATTCACCCCTCCACTTT	CATSRAYRGSYNSPLHF
TRBV9	-	TRBJ1-3	-	TGTGCCAGCAGCCCCCTAGTTGGGCTTATCTCGGGAAACACCATATATTTT	CASSPLVGLISGNTIYF
TRBV9	TRBD1	TRBJ2-7	large	TGTGCCAGCAGCGCACAGGGGGCCTACGAGCAGTACTTC	CASSAQGAYEQYF
TRBV5-6	-	TRBJ1-4	medium-sized	TGTGCCAGCAGCTCAACCGTAACACCTAATGAAAAACTGTTTTTT	CASSSTVTPNEKLFF
TRBV7-2	TRBD2	TRBJ2-1	few	TGTGCCAGCAGGGGACTAGCGGGGAATGAGCAGTTCTTC	CASRGLAGNEQFF
TRBV6-2/TRBV6-3	TRBD1	TRBJ1-2	-	TGTGCCAGCAGTTGGGACAGCTCCTTCTATGGCTACACCTTC	CASSWDSSFYGYTF
TRBV7-2	TRBD1	TRBJ1-5	-	TGTGCCAGCAGCACCAGGGGGACAGGGGATCAGCCCCAGCATTTT	CASSTRGTGDQPQHF
TRBV5-1	TRBD1	TRBJ1-1	-	TGCGCCAGCAGCACCGGACAGGGGGCGCGAGCTTTCTTT	CASSTGQGARAFF
TRBV5-4	-	TRBJ2-5	-	TGTGCCAGCAGCTTGGATCAGGGGCATGGAGAGACCCAGTACTTC	CASSLDQGHGETQYF
TRBV6-5	-	TRBJ2-5	few	TGTGCCAGCAGTTACCAGCATAGGGAGACCCAGTACTTC	CASSYQHRETQYF
TRBV19	-	TRBJ2-7	few	TGTGCCAGTAGTATTTCAGACAGTCTAGCCTACGAGCAGTACTTC	CASSISDSLAYEQYF
TRBV6-4	-	TRBJ1-1	-	TGTGCCAGCAGACAGGGACAGAACACTGAAGCTTTCTTT	CASRQGQNTEAFF
TRBV19	TRBD1	TRBJ1-1	few	TGTGCCAGTAGTTACGCCGGGACAGGGGGCCCAAACACTGAAGCTTTCTTT	CASSYAGTGGPNTEAFF
TRBV7-2	-	TRBJ2-7	-	TGTGCCAGCAGCTTAGCTAAGGCTTCCTACGAGCAGTACTTC	CASSLAKASYEQYF
TRBV12-5	TRBD1	TRBJ2-5	-	TGTGCTAGTGGACCCGAAGGGGGCACGACCCAGTACTTC	CASGPEGGTTQYF
TRBV7-3	TRBD1	TRBJ2-2	few	TGTGCCAGCAGACTCGGGACAGGGTTGTCCGGGGAGCTGTTTTTT	CASRLGTGLSGELFF
TRBV9	TRBD1	TRBJ2-7	-	TGTGCCAGCAGCGTAGAGGGACAGGGAAGAAACGAGCAGTACTTC	CASSVEGQGRNEQYF
TRBV5-6	-	TRBJ2-1	large	TGTGCCAGCAGCTCTCGCAATGAGCAGTTCTTC	CASSSRNEQFF
TRBV5-6	-	TRBJ1-6	-	TGTGCCAGCAGCTTGAACGGACCCAATTCACCCCTCCACTTT	CASSLNGPNSPLHF
TRBV4-2	-	TRBJ2-1	once	TGTGCCAGCAGCCAAGATATAGGAGAGCAGTTCTTC	CASSQDIGEQFF
TRBV2	-	TRBJ2-2	-	TGTGCCAGCAGTGATGGGGCGGCGCACACCGGGGAGCTGTTTTTT	CASSDGAAHTGELFF
TRBV5-5	-	TRBJ1-1	-	TGTGCCAGCAGCACGGACCCTTTGGGAAACACTGAAGCTTTCTTT	CASSTDPLGNTEAFF
TRBV28	-	TRBJ1-3	-	TGTGCCAGCAGTTTACACGGGACAAAGGCTGGAAACACCATATATTTT	CASSLHGTKAGNTIYF
TRBV5-1	TRBD1	TRBJ2-2	once	TGCGCCAGCAGCTTGTCCGGGACAGGGCTTAACACCGGGGAGCTGTTTTTT	CASSLSGTGLNTGELFF
TRBV19	TRBD2	TRBJ2-3	-	TGTGCCAGTGCCTCATGGACTAGCGGATCCACAGATACGCAGTATTTT	CASASWTSGSTDTQYF
TRBV2	-	TRBJ2-1	once	TGTGCCAGCGGCAGCTGGGGGGGGCTTGCACATGAGCAGTTCTTC	CASGSWGGLAHEQFF
TRBV4-1	-	TRBJ1-4	-	TGCGCCAGCAGCCAAGAAGGGGCCCAGTTGCAGACAGAAAAACTGTTTTTT	CASSQEGAQLQTEKLFF
TRBV19	-	TRBJ2-3	-	TGTGCCAGTAGTATGCGGGACGGCGGAACAGATACGCAGTATTTT	CASSMRDGGTDTQYF
TRBV2	-	TRBJ2-7	medium-sized	TGTGCCAGCACAGGGGTCATCTCCTACGAGCAGTACTTC	CASTGVISYEQYF
TRBV18	TRBD1	TRBJ1-4	-	TGTGCCAGCTCAAAGACAGGGGGCGGTGAAAAACTGTTTTTT	CASSKTGGGEKLFF
TRBV30	TRBD1	TRBJ2-7	few	TGTGCCGGGCTGGGACAGGGGTACGAGCAGTACTTC	CAGLGQGYEQYF
TRBV5-6	-	TRBJ1-2	-	TGTGCCAGCAGCTTTACAGGGTCGGGGTATGGCTACACCTTC	CASSFTGSGYGYTF